Detailed here is one TCR beta chain. The antigen it recognizes is unknown. Base qualities are not provided; no much larger clone lies one nucleotide away. Other DNA sequences from this sample encode an identical CDR3 as well. Synthetic TCR analog templates were spiked into each PCR to estimate absolute template abundance from read counts. TCRbeta CDR3 regions were amplified from genomic DNA with bias-controlled V and J gene primers using the immunoSEQ assay. Rearranged TCRbeta segments were sequenced at approximately 20X coverage. The authors' analysis ran thus. Sequencing errors were corrected by clustering and CDR3s were annotated against IMGT to assign V, D and J genes. Only productive TCRbeta rearrangements were used in downstream analyses, excluding out-of-frame or stop-codon sequences. Clonality was computed as one minus Shannon entropy normalized by the log of the number of unique productive sequences. Clones differing between time points or between blood and tumor were identified by Fisher's exact test with Benjamini-Hochberg correction at adjusted p below 0.01. Imported from immuneACCESS, the table was reduced by TCRdb to in-frame sequences with V and J called. These copies leave out some clones; in studies compared against another copy, an unresolved V gene accounts for under half, and the cause of the remainder is not known. The D gene and trimming were derived from the DNA, and the V and J assignments and clone size from that table. Present in this sample are about 86,000 clones, more than 70% of which were seen just once. The leading ten clones occupy approximately 15% of the sample.

This record belongs to a study of PD-L1 blockade in urothelial cancer (dated by TCRdb to about 2017). Regarding the complete study: All patients started therapy in about 2014 and received atezolizumab 1,200 mg intravenously every 3 weeks. TCR sequencing covered pretreatment tumor samples and matched, serially collected peripheral blood taken before and after atezolizumab treatment. Pretreatment blood TCR-seq was available for twenty-nine patients, at least one posttreatment blood collection was obtained for 24 patients, and tumor TCR-seq was available for 24 patients. Durable clinical benefit was achieved by nine patients and was not achieved by 20 patients. About 90% of the 29 patients were identified as males with urothelial cancer of bladder origin, and a prior smoking history was reported by 18 of 29 patients. Blood samples gave a median of around 140,000 T cells and 80,000 or so unique TCRs, with a median clonality of around 0.08. Blood samples were analyzed 3 weeks after the start of treatment (second dose) and 6 weeks after the start of treatment. In the same patients who had TCR sequencing, pretreatment tumors also underwent whole exome sequencing and RNA sequencing. Durable clinical benefit was defined as progression-free survival longer than 6 months, and TCR features were also tested against progression-free and overall survival. An ECOG performance status of 0 or 1 was recorded for the patients, and 0 to 3 prior chemotherapy regimens had been received by the patients. The study was an exploratory multi-omic analysis of somatic, immune and clinical correlates of response to PD-L1 blockade with atezolizumab in urothelial cancer.

Beyond this particular receptor, the publication reports: Because the sample size was small (n of about 30) and many exploratory analyses were performed, the results are intended to be hypothesis-generating. Improved progression-free and overall survival was associated with having pretreatment peripheral blood TCR clonality below the median. Among patients with durable benefit, tumor-associated TCR clones showed greater expansion in peripheral blood 3 weeks after treatment started (n ≈ 20, p = 0.022).

The time point label corresponds to: pretreatment peripheral blood. The cohort included some 30 patients with locally advanced or metastatic urothelial carcinoma who were treated at Memorial Sloan Kettering on a trial protocol. Peripheral blood mononuclear cells were collected from each patient pretreatment and during treatment, giving between 1 and 8 total time points per patient. The Qiagen DNeasy Blood extraction kit was used to purify genomic DNA from total PBMCs and tumor samples. PBMCs were collected pretreatment and during treatment, and were isolated and stored as previously described. This receptor was identified in a man between 60 and 75 years old with urothelial cancer. Source: PBMCs, taken around atezolizumab (anti-PD-L1) treatment.

The nucleotide sequence reads as follows: TGTGCCAGCAGTTACTCCGGGGGAGGCTACACCTTC. Translation gives CASSYSGGGYTF. Here the chain combines TRBV6-5 and TRBJ1-2; possibly the D gene is TRBD1, per 5 matching bases. V and J are truncated by 0 bases and 8 bases respectively, leaving an intervening sequence of 7 bases. There are 12 amino acids in the CDR3, from cysteine to phenylalanine inclusive. This entry keeps only the CDR3 DNA: 36 bases, framed from base 1. From a lookup of the germline V gene, CDR1 and CDR2 are MNHEY and SVGAGI.